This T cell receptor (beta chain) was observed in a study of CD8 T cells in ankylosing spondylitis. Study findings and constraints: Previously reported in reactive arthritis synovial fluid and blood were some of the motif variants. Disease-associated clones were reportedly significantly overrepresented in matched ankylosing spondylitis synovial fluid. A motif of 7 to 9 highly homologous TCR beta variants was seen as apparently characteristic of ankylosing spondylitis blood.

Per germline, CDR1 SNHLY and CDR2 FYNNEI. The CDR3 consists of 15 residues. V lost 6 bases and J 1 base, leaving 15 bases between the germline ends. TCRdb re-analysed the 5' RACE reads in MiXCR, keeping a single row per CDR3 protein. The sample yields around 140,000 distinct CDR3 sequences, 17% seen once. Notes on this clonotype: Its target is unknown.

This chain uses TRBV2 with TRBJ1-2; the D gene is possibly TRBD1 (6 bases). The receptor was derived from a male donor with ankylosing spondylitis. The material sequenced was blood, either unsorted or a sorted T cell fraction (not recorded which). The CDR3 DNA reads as TGTGCCAGCAGCCCCTCCAAAGGGGGTAACTATGGCTACACCTTC. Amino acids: CASSPSKGGNYGYTF.